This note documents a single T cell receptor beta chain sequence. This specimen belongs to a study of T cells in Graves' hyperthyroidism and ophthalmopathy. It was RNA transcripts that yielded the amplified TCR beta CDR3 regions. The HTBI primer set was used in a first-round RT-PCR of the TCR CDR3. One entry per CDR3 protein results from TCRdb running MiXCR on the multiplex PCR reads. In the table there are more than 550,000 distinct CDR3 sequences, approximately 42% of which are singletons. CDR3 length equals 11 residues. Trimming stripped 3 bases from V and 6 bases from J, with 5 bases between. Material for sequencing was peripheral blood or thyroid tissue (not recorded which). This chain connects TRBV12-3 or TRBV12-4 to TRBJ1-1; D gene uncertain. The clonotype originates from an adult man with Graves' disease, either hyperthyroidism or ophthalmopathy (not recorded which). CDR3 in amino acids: CASSFHAEAFF. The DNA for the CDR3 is TGTGCCAGCAGTTTTCACGCTGAAGCTTTCTTT.